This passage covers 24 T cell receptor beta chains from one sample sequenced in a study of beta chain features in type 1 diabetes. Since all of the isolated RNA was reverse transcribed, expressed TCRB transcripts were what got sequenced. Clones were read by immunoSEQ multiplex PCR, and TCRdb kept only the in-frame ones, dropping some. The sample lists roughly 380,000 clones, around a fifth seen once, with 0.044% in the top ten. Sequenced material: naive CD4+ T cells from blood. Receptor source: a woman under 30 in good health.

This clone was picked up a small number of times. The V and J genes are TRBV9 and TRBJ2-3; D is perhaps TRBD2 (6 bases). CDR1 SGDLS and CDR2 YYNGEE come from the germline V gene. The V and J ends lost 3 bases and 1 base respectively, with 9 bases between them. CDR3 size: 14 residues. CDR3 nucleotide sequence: TGTGCCAGCAGCGGGAGGGGTGGCACAGATACGCAGTATTTT. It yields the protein CASSGRGGTDTQYF. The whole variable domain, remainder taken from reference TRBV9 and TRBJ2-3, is DSGVTQTPKHLITATGQRVTLRCSPRSGDLSVYWYQQSLDQGLQFLIQYYNGEERAKGNILERFSAQQFPDLHSELNLSSLELGDSALYFCASSGRGGTDTQYFGPGTRLTVL.

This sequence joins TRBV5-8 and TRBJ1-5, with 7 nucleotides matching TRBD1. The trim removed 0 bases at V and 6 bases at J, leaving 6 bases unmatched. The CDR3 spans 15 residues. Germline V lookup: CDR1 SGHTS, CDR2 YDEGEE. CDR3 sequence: CASSLEGQQRQPQHF. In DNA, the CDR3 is TGTGCCAGCAGCTTGGAGGGACAGCAGCGTCAGCCCCAGCATTTT. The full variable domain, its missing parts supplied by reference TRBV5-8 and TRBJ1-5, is EAGVTQSPTHLIKTRGQQATLRCSPISGHTSVYWYQQALGLGLQFLLWYDEGEERNRGNFPPRFSGRQFPNYSSELNVNALELEDSALYLCASSLEGQQRQPQHFGDGTRLSIL.

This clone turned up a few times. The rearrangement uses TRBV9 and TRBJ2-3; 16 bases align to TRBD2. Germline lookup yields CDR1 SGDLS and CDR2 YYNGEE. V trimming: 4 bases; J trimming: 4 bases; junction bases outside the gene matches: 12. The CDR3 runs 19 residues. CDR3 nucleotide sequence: TGTGCCAGCAGCCCCCGATCCGGGACTAGCGGGGGGGCGTCAGATACGCAGTATTTT. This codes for CASSPRSGTSGGASDTQYF.

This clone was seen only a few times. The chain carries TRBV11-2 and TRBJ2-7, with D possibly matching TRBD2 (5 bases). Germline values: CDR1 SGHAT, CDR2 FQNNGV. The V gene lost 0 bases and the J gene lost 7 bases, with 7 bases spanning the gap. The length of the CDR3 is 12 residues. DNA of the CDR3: TGTGCCAGCAGCTTAGACTCGGGGGAGCAGTACTTC. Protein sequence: CASSLDSGEQYF.

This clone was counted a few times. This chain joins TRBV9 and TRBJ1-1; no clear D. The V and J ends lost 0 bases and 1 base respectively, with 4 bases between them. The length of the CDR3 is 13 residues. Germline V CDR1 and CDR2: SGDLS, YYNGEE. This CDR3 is CASSVEPNTEAFF. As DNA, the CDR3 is TGTGCCAGCAGCGTAGAGCCGAACACTGAAGCTTTCTTT.

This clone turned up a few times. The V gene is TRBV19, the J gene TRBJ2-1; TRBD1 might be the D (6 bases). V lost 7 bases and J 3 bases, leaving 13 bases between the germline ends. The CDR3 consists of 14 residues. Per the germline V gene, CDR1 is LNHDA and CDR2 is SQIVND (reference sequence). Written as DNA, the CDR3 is TGTGCCAGTACCCAGGGGAGAGGCTACAATGAGCAGTTCTTC. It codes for CASTQGRGYNEQFF.

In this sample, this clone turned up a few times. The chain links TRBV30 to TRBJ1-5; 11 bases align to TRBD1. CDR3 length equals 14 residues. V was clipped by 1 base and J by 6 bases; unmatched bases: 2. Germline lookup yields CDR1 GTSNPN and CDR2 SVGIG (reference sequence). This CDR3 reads CAWSGTGGVQPQHF. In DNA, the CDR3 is TGTGCCTGGAGTGGGACAGGGGGCGTTCAGCCCCAGCATTTT.

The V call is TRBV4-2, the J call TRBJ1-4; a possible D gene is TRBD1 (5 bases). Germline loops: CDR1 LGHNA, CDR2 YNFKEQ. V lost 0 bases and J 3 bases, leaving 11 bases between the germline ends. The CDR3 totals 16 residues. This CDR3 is CASSQEGGRSNEKLFF. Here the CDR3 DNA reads TGTGCCAGCAGCCAAGAGGGGGGACGGTCTAATGAAAAACTGTTTTTT.

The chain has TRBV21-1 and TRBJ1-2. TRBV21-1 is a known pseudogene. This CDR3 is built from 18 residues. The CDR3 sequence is CASSKAQREGDSNYGYTF. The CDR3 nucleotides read TGTGCCAGCAGCAAAGCCCAACGGGAGGGGGATAGTAACTATGGCTACACCTTC.

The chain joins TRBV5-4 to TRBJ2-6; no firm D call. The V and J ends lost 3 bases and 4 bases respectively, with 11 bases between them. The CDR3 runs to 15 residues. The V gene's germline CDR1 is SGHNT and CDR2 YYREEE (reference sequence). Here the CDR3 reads CASSSQEAGANVLTF. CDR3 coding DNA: TGTGCCAGCAGCTCGCAAGAAGCAGGGGCCAACGTCCTGACTTTC.

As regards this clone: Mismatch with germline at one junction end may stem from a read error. Here the CDR3 reads CASSFRGGGLGSTIYF. In DNA form, the CDR3 reads TGTGCCAGCAGCTTCCGTGGAGGAGGGCTTGGAAGCACCATATATTTT. J is TRBJ1-3 and V is TRBV7-6, with D unresolved. CDR3 length: 16 amino acids. Germline V gives CDR1 SGHVS, CDR2 FNYEAQ.

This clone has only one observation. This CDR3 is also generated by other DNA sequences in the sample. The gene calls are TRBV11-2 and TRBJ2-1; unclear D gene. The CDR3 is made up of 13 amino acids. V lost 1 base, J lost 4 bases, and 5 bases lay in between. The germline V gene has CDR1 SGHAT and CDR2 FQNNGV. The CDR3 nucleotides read TGTGCCAGCAGCTTAGCCCTTTACAATGAGCAGTTCTTC. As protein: CASSLALYNEQFF.

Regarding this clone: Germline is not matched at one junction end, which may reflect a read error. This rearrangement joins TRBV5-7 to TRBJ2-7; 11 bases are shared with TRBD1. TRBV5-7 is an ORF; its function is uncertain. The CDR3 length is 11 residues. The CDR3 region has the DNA TGTGCCAGCAGACCCGGGACAGGGGGAAACTTC. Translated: CASRPGTGGNF.

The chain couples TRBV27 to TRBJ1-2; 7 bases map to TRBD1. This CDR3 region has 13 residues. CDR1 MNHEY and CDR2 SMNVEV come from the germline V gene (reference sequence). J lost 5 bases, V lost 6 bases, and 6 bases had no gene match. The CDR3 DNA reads TGTGCCAGCAGCCTGGGACAGAAGTATGGCTACACCTTC. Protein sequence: CASSLGQKYGYTF.

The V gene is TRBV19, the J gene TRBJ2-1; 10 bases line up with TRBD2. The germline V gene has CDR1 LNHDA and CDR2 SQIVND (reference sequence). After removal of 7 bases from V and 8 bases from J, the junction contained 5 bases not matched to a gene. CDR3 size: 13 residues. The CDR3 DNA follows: TGTGCCAGTAAGCGGGAGGGAGAGGATGAGCAGTTCTTC. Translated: CASKREGEDEQFF. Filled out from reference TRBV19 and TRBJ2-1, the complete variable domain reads DGGITQSPKYLFRKEGQNVTLSCEQNLNHDAMYWYRQDPGQGLRLIYYSQIVNDFQKGDIAEGYSVSREKKESFPLTVTSAQKNPTAFYLCASKREGEDEQFFGPGTRLTVL.

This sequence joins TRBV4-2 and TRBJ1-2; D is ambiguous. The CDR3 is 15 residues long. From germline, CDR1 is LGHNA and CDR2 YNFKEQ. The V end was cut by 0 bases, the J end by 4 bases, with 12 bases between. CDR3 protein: CASSQDGGEPYGYTF. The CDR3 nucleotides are TGTGCCAGCAGCCAAGATGGCGGGGAGCCCTATGGCTACACCTTC.

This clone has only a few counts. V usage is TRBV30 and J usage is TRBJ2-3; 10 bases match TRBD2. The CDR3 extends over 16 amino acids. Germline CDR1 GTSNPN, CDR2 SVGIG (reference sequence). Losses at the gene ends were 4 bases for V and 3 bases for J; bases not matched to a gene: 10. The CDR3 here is CAWTSGRASWTDTQYF. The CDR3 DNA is TGTGCCTGGACCAGCGGGAGGGCCTCTTGGACAGATACGCAGTATTTT.

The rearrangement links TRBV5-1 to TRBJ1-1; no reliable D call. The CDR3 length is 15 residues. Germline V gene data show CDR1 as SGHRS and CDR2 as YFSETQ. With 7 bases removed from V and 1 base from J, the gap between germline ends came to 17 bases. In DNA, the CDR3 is TGCGCCAGCCGCATTTCCCCGGGTTCGAACACTGAAGCTTTCTTT. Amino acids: CASRISPGSNTEAFF.

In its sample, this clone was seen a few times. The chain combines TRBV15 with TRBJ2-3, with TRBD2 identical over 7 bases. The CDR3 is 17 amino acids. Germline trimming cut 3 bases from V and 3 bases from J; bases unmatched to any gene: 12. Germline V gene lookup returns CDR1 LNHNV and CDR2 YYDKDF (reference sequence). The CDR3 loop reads CATSSRRSSGSTDTQYF. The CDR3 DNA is TGTGCCACCAGCAGCCGCCGATCTAGCGGAAGTACAGATACGCAGTATTTT.

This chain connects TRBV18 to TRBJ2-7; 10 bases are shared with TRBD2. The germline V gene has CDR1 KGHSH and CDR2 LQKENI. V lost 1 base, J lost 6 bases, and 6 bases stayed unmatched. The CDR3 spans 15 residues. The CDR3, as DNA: TGTGCCAGCTCACCACTGGCACTAGCGGGACGCGAGCAGTACTTC. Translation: CASSPLALAGREQYF.

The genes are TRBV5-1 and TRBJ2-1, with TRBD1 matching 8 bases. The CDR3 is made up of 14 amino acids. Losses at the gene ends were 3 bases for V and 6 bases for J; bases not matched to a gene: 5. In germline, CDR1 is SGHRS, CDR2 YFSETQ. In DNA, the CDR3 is TGCGCCAGCAGCTCACAGGGGGGTCTCAATGAGCAGTTCTTC. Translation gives CASSSQGGLNEQFF.

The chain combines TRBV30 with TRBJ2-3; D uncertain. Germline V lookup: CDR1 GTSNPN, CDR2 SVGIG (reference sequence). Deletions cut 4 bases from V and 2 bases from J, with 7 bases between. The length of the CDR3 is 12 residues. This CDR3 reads CAWKRATDTQYF. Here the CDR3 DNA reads TGTGCCTGGAAGAGAGCCACAGATACGCAGTATTTT.

CDR3 coding DNA: TGTGCCAGCAGCTTAGGGCTCTCTGGGGCCAACGTCCTGACTTTC. This sequence encodes CASSLGLSGANVLTF. This chain uses TRBV7-3 with TRBJ2-6; no clear D gene. V was trimmed by 2 bases and J by 0 bases, leaving 5 bases between them. Germline V CDR1 and CDR2: SGHTA, FQGTGA. The CDR3 loop spans 15 amino acids.

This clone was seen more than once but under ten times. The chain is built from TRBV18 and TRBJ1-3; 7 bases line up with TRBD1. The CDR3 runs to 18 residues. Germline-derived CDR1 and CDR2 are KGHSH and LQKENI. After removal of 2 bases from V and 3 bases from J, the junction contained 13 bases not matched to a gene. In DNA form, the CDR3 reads TGTGCCAGCTCACCAAGCTGGGGACAGCCAGACAGTGGAAACACCATATATTTT. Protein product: CASSPSWGQPDSGNTIYF.